This T cell receptor beta chain was recovered during a study of low-dose radiotherapy and immunotherapy resistance in tumors. Overall study context: Fractions of 1 Gy went to Cohort 2 every two weeks, for 13 Gy over 26 weeks.

TRAV- and TRBV-specific primers were used for first-strand cDNA, which covered alpha and beta chains. The PCR that amplified TCRs ran for around 21 cycles, relying on a constant-region primer and a V-primer adapter. Via MiXCR, TCRdb re-called the reads, giving one row per CDR3 protein. The data contain some 38,000 distinct CDR3 sequences, about 20% of them singletons. This clonotype was observed many times. As for time point: after trial treatment. Treatment specified: LDRT plus nivolumab, ipilimumab, low-dose cyclophosphamide and aspirin (RACIN trial). Trimming removed 1 base at V and 3 bases at J, with 14 bases between. CDR3 length equals 16 residues. Per germline, CDR1 SGHVS and CDR2 FQNEAQ.

Sequencing used PBMCs, obtained after low-dose radiotherapy plus immunotherapy. V and J are TRBV7-8 and TRBJ2-3; D perhaps matches TRBD2 (6 bases). This clonotype was sampled from a female donor with ovarian cancer. Written as DNA, the CDR3 is TGTGCCAGCAGCTTAGGGGCGGGGCCCTTGACAGATACGCAGTATTTT. As protein: CASSLGAGPLTDTQYF. The full variable domain, rest sourced from reference TRBV7-8 and TRBJ2-3, is GAGVSQSPRYKVAKRGQDVALRCDPISGHVSLFWYQQALGQGPEFLTYFQNEAQLDKSGLPSDRFFAERPEGSVSTLKIQRTQQEDSAVYLCASSLGAGPLTDTQYFGPGTRLTVL.